Below, 26 T cell receptor beta chains from the same sample are listed, as sequenced in a study of human T cells and chemical hapten exposure. Described time point: pre-sensitization, week 0. Noted treatment: therapeutic diphenylcyclopropenone sensitization with weekly scalp DPC. TCRdb re-analysed the RACE reads in MiXCR, keeping a single row per CDR3 protein. The profile shows some 110,000 distinct CDR3 sequences, 12% of them singletons. This specimen consisted of whole blood, obtained in connection with sensitization to the hapten diphenylcyclopropenone (DPC). The receptor source for this set is a woman aged 50 to 65 with alopecia areata. Some clones in this sample may be carry-over from other donors' samples.

There are a few counts of this clonotype. The rearrangement uses TRBV4-1 and TRBJ2-5, with a weak D call TRBD1 (5 bases). In germline, CDR1 is MGHRA, CDR2 YSYEKL. This CDR3 comprises 14 residues. V was clipped by 4 bases and J by 0 bases, with 9 bases between them. CDR3 amino acids: CASSRTTDQETQYF. CDR3 in DNA: TGCGCCAGCAGCCGCACGACAGACCAAGAGACCCAGTACTTC.

This rearrangement joins TRBV20-1 to TRBJ1-1; D remains unclear. With 2 bases removed from V and 13 bases from J, the gap between germline ends came to 14 bases. The CDR3 covers 11 residues. The germline gives CDR1 DFQATT, CDR2 SNEGSKA (reference sequence). The CDR3 spells CSARFSGLGFF. The DNA for the CDR3 is TGCAGTGCTAGATTCTCAGGACTGGGTTTCTTT.

In this sample, this clonotype turned up a few times. The genes are TRBV6-6 and TRBJ2-3, with TRBD2 matching over 9 bases. Germline CDR1 and CDR2: MNHNY and SVGAGI (reference sequence). The length of the CDR3 is 15 residues. Germline trimming cut 4 bases from V and 4 bases from J; bases unmatched to any gene: 6. Here the CDR3 reads CASSLAGDGADTQYF. The CDR3 DNA reads TGTGCCAGCAGTTTAGCGGGAGATGGGGCAGATACGCAGTATTTT.

A few counts support this clonotype. This sequence joins TRBV6-6 and TRBJ2-2, with a weak D call TRBD2 (6 bases). Germline values: CDR1 MNHNY, CDR2 SVGAGI (reference sequence). V was pared by 6 bases and J by 3 bases, with 17 bases between. This CDR3 contains 16 residues. The CDR3: CASRPLGGTYTGELFF. CDR3 nucleotide sequence: TGTGCCAGCAGGCCCTTAGGCGGGACCTACACCGGGGAGCTGTTTTTT.

This clonotype was picked up many times. The rearrangement links TRBV4-1 to TRBJ2-2; D might be TRBD2 (6 bases). CDR1 is MGHRA and CDR2 is YSYEKL in the germline V gene. The V end was cut by 1 base, the J end by 5 bases, with 8 bases between. This CDR3 spans 14 amino acids. For the CDR3, the DNA is TGCGCCAGCAGCCAAGGTGGGGGGACCGGGGAGCTGTTTTTT. The encoded protein is CASSQGGGTGELFF.

This clonotype was seen many times. J is TRBJ1-5 and V is TRBV2; D perhaps matches TRBD1 (5 bases). Trimming removed 6 bases from V and 0 bases from J, with 9 bases in between. Germline V CDR1 and CDR2: SNHLY, FYNNEI. This CDR3 comprises 14 residues. CDR3 coding DNA: TGTGCCAGCAGCGCAGGGTATAGCAATCAGCCCCAGCATTTT. It specifies CASSAGYSNQPQHF.

The chain combines TRBV12-3 or TRBV12-4 with TRBJ1-5; 7 positions agree with TRBD1. The ends lost 6 bases at V and 4 bases at J; junction bases unmatched: 6. CDR3 length: 14 residues. CDR3 nucleotides: TGTGCCAGCAGCTCCGGGACAGATAATCAGCCCCAGCATTTT. Translating it yields CASSSGTDNQPQHF.

As to this clonotype: A much larger clonotype is one base distant, so this may be a read error. The J gene is TRBJ1-1, the V gene TRBV11-3; 7 bases match TRBD1. Germline values: CDR1 SGHNT, CDR2 YENEEA. Unmatched junction bases numbered 11, after V lost 0 bases and J lost 10 bases. The CDR3 sequence is 15 residues long. Here the CDR3 reads CASSLDLHRGYGAFF. The CDR3 DNA reads TGTGCCAGCAGCTTAGATTTGCACAGGGGTTATGGAGCTTTCTTT.

This clonotype came up a few times. CDR3 nucleotide sequence: TGTGCCAGCAGTTGGAGACTAGCGGGACCCGGGGAGCTGTTTTTT. Protein sequence: CASSWRLAGPGELFF. The chain couples TRBV28 to TRBJ2-2; 11 bases agree with TRBD2. This CDR3 has 15 amino acids. Germline CDR1 MDHEN, CDR2 SYDVKM. With V trimmed by 4 bases and J by 6 bases, 4 bases remained unmatched.

This clonotype has only a few counts. The chain recombines TRBV29-1 with TRBJ1-5; 12 bases agree with TRBD1. V shed 7 bases and J 6 bases; nucleotides not matched to a gene: 4. Germline V lookup: CDR1 SQVTM, CDR2 ANQGSEA. This CDR3 contains 13 residues. The CDR3 coding sequence is TGCAGCGCCCTGGGACAGGGGGCTCAGCCCCAGCATTTT. Its protein is CSALGQGAQPQHF.

This clonotype showed up just a few times. The rearrangement joins TRBV6-6 to TRBJ1-1; D possibly corresponds to TRBD1 (6 bases). V gave up 5 bases and J gave up 6 bases, with 16 bases separating them. Germline assignment: CDR1 MNHNY and CDR2 SVGAGI (reference sequence). The CDR3 is 14 residues long. The CDR3 region is CASSKAGEYPEAFF. The CDR3 DNA sequence: TGTGCCAGCAGTAAGGCAGGGGAGTATCCTGAAGCTTTCTTT.

This clonotype was found a few times. The chain is built from TRBV10-1 and TRBJ2-3, with 8 bases aligning to TRBD1. The CDR3 runs 15 residues. Germline CDR1 WNHNN, CDR2 SYGVQD (reference sequence). Trimming took 5 bases from V and 1 from J; bases not matched to a gene: 5. The CDR3 loop is CASSPRQGRTDTQYF. The DNA of the CDR3 is TGCGCCAGCAGTCCGCGACAGGGGCGCACAGATACGCAGTATTTT.

The chain couples TRBV4-3 to TRBJ1-4; possible D gene TRBD1, 6 bases. This CDR3 is built from 16 residues. Germline V gene data show CDR1 as LGHNA and CDR2 as YSLEER. V was pared by 0 bases and J by 10 bases, with 18 bases between. CDR3 nucleotide sequence: TGCGCCAGCAGCCAAGATGTTTCGGGGGGCATCGGAAAACTGTTTTTT. Protein sequence: CASSQDVSGGIGKLFF.

This clonotype was observed a few times. The V call is TRBV27, the J call TRBJ2-7; 11 nucleotides line up with TRBD2. Trimming removed 5 bases from V and 2 bases from J; junction bases left unmatched: 11. Germline V CDR1 and CDR2: MNHEY, SMNVEV (reference sequence). The length of the CDR3 is 17 residues. CDR3 nucleotide sequence: TGTGCCAGCAGTGGTAGCGGGAGGGCGGAGTTCCCCTACGAGCAGTACTTC. As protein: CASSGSGRAEFPYEQYF.

There are a few counts of this clonotype. The V call is TRBV7-9, the J call TRBJ2-7; D remains unclear. Trimming shortened V by 0 bases and J by 6 bases, and 12 bases separated the two germline ends. There are 14 residues in the CDR3. Germline V lookup: CDR1 SEHNR, CDR2 FQNEAQ (reference sequence). CDR3 in DNA: TGTGCCAGCAGCTTAGCTCCCTTCCCAGGCGAGCAGTACTTC. It translates to CASSLAPFPGEQYF.

In its sample, this clonotype was seen many times. The J gene is TRBJ2-7, the V gene TRBV28; 7 bases agree with TRBD1. The germline V gene encodes CDR1 MDHEN and CDR2 SYDVKM. Losses at the gene ends were 3 bases for V and 7 bases for J; bases not matched to a gene: 12. CDR3 size: 15 residues. The CDR3 nucleotides read TGTGCCAGCAGTTTCGCCGACAGGGTAGAGGGGGAGCAGTACTTC. Translated, it gives CASSFADRVEGEQYF.

The chain has TRBV6-1 and TRBJ1-2; weak D call: TRBD1 (6 bases). This CDR3 spans 12 amino acids. CDR1 and CDR2 from the germline V gene are MNHNS and SASEGT. Trimming shortened V by 4 bases and J by 5 bases, and 8 bases separated the two germline ends. This chain's CDR3 is CASSATGYGYTF. CDR3 DNA: TGTGCCAGCAGTGCCACAGGGTATGGCTACACCTTC.

The chain combines TRBV7-2 with TRBJ2-5; D is unresolved. CDR3 length: 13 amino acids. In germline, CDR1 is SGHTA, CDR2 FQGNSA. V gave up 3 bases and J gave up 5 bases, with 10 bases separating them. The DNA of the CDR3 is TGTGCCAGCAGCTTCGGACCTCAGGAGACCCAGTACTTC. It codes for CASSFGPQETQYF.

Many counts were recorded for this clonotype. The chain joins TRBV11-2 to TRBJ2-5; 10 bases line up with TRBD2. The CDR3 consists of 16 residues. The V segment lost 6 bases and the J segment 5 bases; nucleotides outside the gene matches: 12. The germline CDR1 and CDR2 sequences are SGHAT and FQNNGV. The CDR3 loop is CASSRSGGVLLETQYF. For the CDR3, the DNA is TGTGCCAGCAGTCGCAGCGGGGGGGTACTACTGGAGACCCAGTACTTC.

The chain combines TRBV6-6 with TRBJ2-5; D is ambiguous. This CDR3 region has 12 residues. Trimming left V 8 bases short and J 0 bases short, with 7 bases between. The germline V gene has CDR1 MNHNY and CDR2 SVGAGI (reference sequence). CDR3 residues: CASALYQETQYF. The CDR3 coding sequence is TGTGCCAGCGCCCTGTACCAAGAGACCCAGTACTTC.

This clonotype was seen only a few times. The V gene is TRBV5-1, the J gene TRBJ1-1, with 7 bases identical to TRBD1. This CDR3 is built from 14 residues. The junction had 8 bases not matched to a gene; V was cut back by 4 bases and J by 5 bases. Germline V lookup: CDR1 SGHRS, CDR2 YFSETQ. In nucleotides, the CDR3 is TGCGCCAGCAGCCATCGCAGGGGGAGGACTGAAGCTTTCTTT. Translating gives CASSHRRGRTEAFF. The complete variable domain, with remaining parts taken from reference TRBV5-1 and TRBJ1-1, reads KAGVTQTPRYLIKTRGQQVTLSCSPISGHRSVSWYQQTPGQGLQFLFEYFSETQRNKGNFPGRFSGRQFSNSRSEMNVSTLELGDSALYLCASSHRRGRTEAFFGQGTRLTVV.

This clonotype came up a few times. The CDR3 protein is CAGRGSGANVLTF. The DNA of the CDR3 is TGTGCCGGCCGGGGCTCTGGGGCCAACGTCCTGACTTTC. This chain links TRBV7-9 with TRBJ2-6; possibly TRBD2 for D (5 bases). Trimming took 11 bases from V and 0 from J, leaving 8 bases between them. CDR1 is SEHNR, CDR2 FQNEAQ, per germline (reference sequence). The CDR3 loop spans 13 amino acids.

This clonotype was detected many times. V usage is TRBV7-2 and J usage is TRBJ2-7; 8 nucleotides match TRBD1. This CDR3 spans 15 amino acids. The junction had 6 bases not matched to a gene; V was cut back by 4 bases and J by 1 base. CDR1 SGHTA and CDR2 FQGNSA come from the germline V gene. This CDR3 reads CASSWTGTGSYEQYF. CDR3 nucleotides: TGTGCCAGCAGCTGGACCGGGACAGGATCCTACGAGCAGTACTTC.

This clonotype was counted ten times or more. The J gene is TRBJ1-6, the V gene TRBV27, with 9 bases that match TRBD1. Germline lookup yields CDR1 MNHEY and CDR2 SMNVEV (reference sequence). V shed 8 bases, J shed 5 bases, and the junction held 7 bases outside the gene matches. The CDR3 length is 15 residues. The CDR3 is CASSTGGSNNSPLHF. The CDR3 coding sequence is TGTGCCAGCTCGACAGGGGGTTCCAATAATTCACCCCTCCACTTT.

This clonotype was seen once. V usage is TRBV24-1 and J usage is TRBJ1-4, with D perhaps TRBD1 (5 bases). There are 15 residues in the CDR3. V was clipped by 4 bases and J by 7 bases, with 15 bases between them. The V gene's germline CDR1 is KGHDR and CDR2 SFDVKD. The CDR3 DNA reads TGTGCCACCAGTGACCGCCAGGGTGTAGGTGAAAAACTGTTTTTT. Translation gives CATSDRQGVGEKLFF.

This chain links TRBV10-2 with TRBJ1-3, with D perhaps TRBD1 (5 bases). Germline V gives CDR1 WSHSY, CDR2 SAAADI. This CDR3 is 14 amino acids long. Trimming pared 2 bases from V and 2 bases from J, leaving 7 bases between. The CDR3 bases are TGCGCCAGCAGTGAGCAGGGTCCTGGAAACACCATATATTTT. Translated, it gives CASSEQGPGNTIYF.